The sequence of this TCR beta chain was determined in a study of blood T cell repertoires in COVID-19. Study-wide context: From the United States, Italy and Spain came samples of acute and convalescent COVID-19.

Data came from immunoSEQ multiplex PCR; TCRdb stores just in-frame clones and leaves some out. In the table there are around 70,000 clones, about 90% of which are singletons. The CDR3 is 18 amino acids. CDR1 is SEHNR and CDR2 is FQNEAQ in the germline V gene (reference sequence). V dropped 5 bases and J dropped 3; count of bases not matched to a gene: 8. The rearrangement links TRBV7-9 to TRBJ2-2, with TRBD2 matching 14 bases. The receptor was isolated from a human donor in a cohort sampled during active COVID-19. What was sequenced was peripheral blood. The CDR3: CASSPRTSGGLYTGELFF. In DNA form, the CDR3 reads TGTGCCAGCAGCCCCCGGACTAGCGGGGGGCTTTACACCGGGGAGCTGTTTTTT.